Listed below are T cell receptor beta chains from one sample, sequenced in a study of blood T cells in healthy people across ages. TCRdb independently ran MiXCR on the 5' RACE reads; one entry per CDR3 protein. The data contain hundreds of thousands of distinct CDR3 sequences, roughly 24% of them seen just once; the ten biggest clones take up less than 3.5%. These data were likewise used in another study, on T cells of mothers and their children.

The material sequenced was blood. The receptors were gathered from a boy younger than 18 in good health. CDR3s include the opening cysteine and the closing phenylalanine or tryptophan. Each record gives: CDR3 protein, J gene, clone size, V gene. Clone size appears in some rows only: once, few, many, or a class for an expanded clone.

CDR3: CATSRDLWGGVNTGELFF
J: TRBJ2-2
size: few
V: TRBV15

CDR3: CSAGGTAGATDTQYF
J: TRBJ2-3
size: .
V: TRBV29-1

CDR3: CSALQGTGETQYF
J: TRBJ2-5
size: few
V: TRBV20-1

CDR3: CASSPSTQELFF
J: TRBJ2-2
size: .
V: TRBV7-9

CDR3: CSVPDRTQETQYF
J: TRBJ2-5
size: .
V: TRBV20-1

CDR3: CASSFQPDTQYF
J: TRBJ2-3
size: few
V: TRBV12-3/TRBV12-4

CDR3: CASSPGTGPRATQYF
J: TRBJ2-3
size: few
V: TRBV5-1

CDR3: CASSSDSPGEKLFF
J: TRBJ1-4
size: .
V: TRBV5-1

CDR3: CSVEPGSSYNSPLHF
J: TRBJ1-6
size: .
V: TRBV29-1

CDR3: CPGEGITEAFF
J: TRBJ1-1
size: few
V: TRBV6-4

CDR3: CSARHETQYF
J: TRBJ2-5
size: .
V: TRBV20-1

CDR3: CSVQEGSYEQYF
J: TRBJ2-7
size: .
V: TRBV29-1

CDR3: CASSPLRLDRGGSYEQYF
J: TRBJ2-7
size: .
V: TRBV18

CDR3: CASSPLPRGRNYEQYF
J: TRBJ2-7
size: few
V: TRBV5-1

CDR3: CASSLGGGINTEAFF
J: TRBJ1-1
size: once
V: TRBV7-9

CDR3: CSVDADSRPSYEQYF
J: TRBJ2-7
size: few
V: TRBV29-1

CDR3: CASSPADWASYNEQFF
J: TRBJ2-1
size: .
V: TRBV7-2

CDR3: CATSSSRGAPFNYGYTF
J: TRBJ1-2
size: few
V: TRBV15

CDR3: CASTGGIQAGANVLTF
J: TRBJ2-6
size: .
V: TRBV28

CDR3: CSVAAGQTYEQYF
J: TRBJ2-7
size: .
V: TRBV29-1

CDR3: CASSQDPGQGSYNEQFF
J: TRBJ2-1
size: .
V: TRBV3-1

CDR3: CASSLQGEFNEQYF
J: TRBJ2-7
size: .
V: TRBV5-1

CDR3: CASSLVAGGWNGYTF
J: TRBJ1-2
size: many
V: TRBV5-5

CDR3: CASSLAADTDTQYF
J: TRBJ2-3
size: .
V: TRBV6-5

CDR3: CAISEGDLQETQYF
J: TRBJ2-5
size: .
V: TRBV10-3

CDR3: CASSLGPNIYNEQFF
J: TRBJ2-1
size: few
V: TRBV12-3/TRBV12-4

CDR3: CASSEESNIQYF
J: TRBJ2-4
size: .
V: TRBV2